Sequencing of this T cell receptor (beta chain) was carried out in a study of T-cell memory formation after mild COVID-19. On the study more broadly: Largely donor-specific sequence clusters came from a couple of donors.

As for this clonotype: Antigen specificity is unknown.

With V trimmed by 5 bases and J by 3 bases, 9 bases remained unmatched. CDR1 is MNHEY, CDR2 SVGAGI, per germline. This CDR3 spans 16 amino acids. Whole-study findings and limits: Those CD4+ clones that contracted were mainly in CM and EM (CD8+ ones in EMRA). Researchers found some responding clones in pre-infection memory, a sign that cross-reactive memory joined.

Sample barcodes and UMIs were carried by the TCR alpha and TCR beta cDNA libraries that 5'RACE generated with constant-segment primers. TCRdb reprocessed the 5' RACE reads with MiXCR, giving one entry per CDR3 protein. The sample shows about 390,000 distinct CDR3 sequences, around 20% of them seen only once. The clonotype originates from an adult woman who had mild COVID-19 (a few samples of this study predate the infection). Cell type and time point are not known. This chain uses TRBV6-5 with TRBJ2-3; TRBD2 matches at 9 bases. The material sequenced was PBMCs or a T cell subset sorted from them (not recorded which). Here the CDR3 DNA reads TGTGCCAGCAGTACGCTAGGGACTAGCAGAACAGATACGCAGTATTTT. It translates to CASSTLGTSRTDTQYF.